This T cell receptor beta chain was recorded in a study of siplizumab effects on memory and regulatory T cells (dated by TCRdb to the late 2010s). Regarding the complete study: The effect of the anti-CD2 antibody siplizumab on alloreactive T-cell subsets was examined in allogeneic mixed lymphocyte reactions constructed from human PBMCs.

Of note for this clone: What this receptor recognizes is not known. Base qualities are missing; no much larger clone stands one base away.

Libraries were built with the immunoSEQ multiplex PCR assay. The deep sequencing platform assayed around 95,000 TCR templates per sample. Genomic DNA extracted from sorted T cells was the material used for TCRbeta CDR3 sequencing. Under the source paper's analysis protocol: The R programming language was used for the clonal analysis of the TCRbeta CDR3 data. Alloreactive CD4+ and CD8+ clones were defined by comparing unstimulated samples with post-reaction CFSE-low samples. Regulatory or non-regulatory origin of alloreactive CD4+ clones was assigned by matching sequences to the sorted unstimulated Treg and non-Treg repertoires. TCRdb re-hosts the immuneACCESS table, in-frame sequences only. Its copies lack some clones; in the studies checked, an unresolved V gene accounts for under half of them, and the cause for the rest is not known. The V and J calls and clone size were taken over from that table, and D and trimming were inferred from the DNA. In all, the sample holds about 100,000 clones, and 92% of those were seen once. The ten largest clones add up to approximately 0.71% of the sample.

General findings and caveats noted by the study authors: Siplizumab significantly lowered the cumulative frequency of alloreactive sequences that could be traced to unstimulated CD4+ memory T cells. Roughly 75-97% of proliferating CD4+ or CD8+ clones could not be assigned a naive or memory phenotype. Unstimulated naive T cells appeared more diverse than memory T cells, and naive cells seemed to contribute substantially to the alloresponse. In reactions with siplizumab, an average of around 70% of mappable alloreactive CD4+ clones were Treg-derived, compared with 25% to 30% in control reactions. Whether proliferating Tregs from siplizumab cultures were suppressive was not functionally confirmed. Sequences below about 10^-5 frequency were poorly captured, so only a minor fraction of alloreactive clones could be mapped to unstimulated subsets.

TCRbeta CDR3 sequencing was performed on sorted unstimulated T cells and on proliferating T cells recovered from mixed lymphocyte reactions. Fresh whole blood from fewer than 11 HLA-typed healthy donors was used as the source from which PBMCs were isolated. To map where alloreactive clones came from, CD4+ regulatory T cells in the unstimulated state were FACS-sorted. From the cysteine up to the phenylalanine, the CDR3 has a length of 15 residues. The CDR3 DNA has 45 bases and is translated from base 1. Trimming at the junction amounts to 0 bases on V and 2 bases on J, and the germline ends lie 11 bases apart. The germline V gene (reference sequence) gives CDR1 as SGHKS and CDR2 as YYEKEE.

The chain is made from TRBV5-5 and TRBJ1-2; the D gene assignment is ambiguous. Source material: Tregs sorted from blood. This sequence was found in a human donor in good health. The CDR3 region: CASSLVGRKNYGYTF. The DNA is as follows: TGTGCCAGCAGCTTGGTTGGCAGGAAGAACTATGGCTACACCTTC.